This TCR beta chain was sequenced in a study of Ad26.COV2.S vaccination and SARS-CoV-2 variants. Study summary: As a participant in COV1001, the donor was in the Ad26.COV2.S trial arm. In the study, Ad26.COV2.S was injected intramuscularly once, or twice 56 days apart. Study-level points and caveats: The authors reported substantial breadth in spike-specific CD8+ and CD4+ T cell responses after vaccination.

Treatment specified: around 19 received Ad26.COV2.S at low or high dose, single or two shots; about five received placebo; per-sample allocation not given. The study sampled participants on day 63 after the first vaccine or placebo injection. TCRdb keeps only in-frame clones here, not all; method: immunoSEQ multiplex PCR. This table has around 300,000 clones, about 89% appearing once. CDR1 and CDR2 (germline): MNHNY, SVGAGI (reference sequence). With V trimmed by 4 bases and J by 3 bases, 5 bases remained unmatched. The CDR3 consists of 14 residues. Comments on this clone: Antigen unknown.

The receptor comes from a person between 18 and 65 years old who received the Ad26.COV2.S COVID-19 vaccine or a placebo. The source was peripheral blood, collected in a trial of Ad26.COV2.S vaccine versus placebo. The chain recombines TRBV6-6 with TRBJ1-1; 7 bases are shared with TRBD1. As DNA, the CDR3 is TGTGCCAGCAGTTCCAGGGGGGGGGACACTGAAGCTTTCTTT. Its protein product is CASSSRGGDTEAFF.